This T cell receptor beta chain was profiled in a study of cytomegalovirus exposure and HLA in healthy donors. Study outcomes and limitations: Common viral pathogens were later found to be apparently linked to several of the most significant clusters. V- and J-gene trimming in TCR beta was tied to a missense DCLRE1C variant by an analysis performed later. Immune exposure information comprised only CMV serostatus. Some highly shared sequence variants likely arose as a pipeline artifact.

Researchers ran the PCR with 60 Vbeta and 13 Jbeta primers. Repertoires were generated with immunoSEQ multiplex PCR, while TCRdb's copy carries only in-frame clones and drops some. The data hold about 110,000 clones, with about 83% observed a single time. The CDR3 is 14 residues long. Germline V gives CDR1 SQVTM, CDR2 ANQGSEA. V was pared by 0 bases and J by 8 bases, with 13 bases between. Comment on this clone: Its antigen is unidentified.

Sequenced material: PBMCs. This TCR derives from a young man in good health and CMV-seronegative. This chain connects TRBV29-1 to TRBJ1-4; D may be TRBD1 (5 bases). The chain's CDR3 is CSVEDRGGDEKLFF. The CDR3 DNA follows: TGCAGCGTTGAAGATCGGGGAGGGGACGAAAAACTGTTTTTT.